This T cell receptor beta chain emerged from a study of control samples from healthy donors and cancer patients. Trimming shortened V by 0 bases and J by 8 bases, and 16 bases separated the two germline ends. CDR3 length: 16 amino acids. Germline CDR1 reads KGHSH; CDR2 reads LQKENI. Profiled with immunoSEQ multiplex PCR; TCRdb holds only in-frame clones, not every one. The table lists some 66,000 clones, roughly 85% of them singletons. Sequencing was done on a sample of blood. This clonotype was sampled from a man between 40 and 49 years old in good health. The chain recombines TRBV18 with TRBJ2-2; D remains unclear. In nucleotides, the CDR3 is TGTGCCAGCTCACCACCGGCGACCGGGTTGTTTGGGGAGCTGTTTTTT. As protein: CASSPPATGLFGELFF.